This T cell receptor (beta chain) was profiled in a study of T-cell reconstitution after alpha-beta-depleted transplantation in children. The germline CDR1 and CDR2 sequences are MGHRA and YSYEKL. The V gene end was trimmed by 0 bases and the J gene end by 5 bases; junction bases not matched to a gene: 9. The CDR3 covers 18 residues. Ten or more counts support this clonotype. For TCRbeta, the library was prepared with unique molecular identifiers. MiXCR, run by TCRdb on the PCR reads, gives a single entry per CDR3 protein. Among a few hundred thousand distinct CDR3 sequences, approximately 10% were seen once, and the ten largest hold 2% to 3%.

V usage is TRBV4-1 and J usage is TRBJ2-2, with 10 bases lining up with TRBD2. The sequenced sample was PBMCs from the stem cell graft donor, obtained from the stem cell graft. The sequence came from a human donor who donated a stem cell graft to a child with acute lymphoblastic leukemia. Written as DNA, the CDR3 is TGCGCCAGCAGCCAAGAGCCTAGCGGGAGAGGAGGGACCGGGGAGCTGTTTTTT. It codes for CASSQEPSGRGGTGELFF.